The entry that follows covers one TCR beta chain sequence. Its antigen is unidentified. The CDR3 spans 14 residues. V gave up 5 bases and J gave up 5 bases, with 15 bases separating them. Germline assignment: CDR1 SGHTA and CDR2 FQGNSA. Sorted subsets were CFSE-labeled and cultured 4 to 6 days with allogeneic dendritic cells. Some clones are missing from TCRdb's copy, which holds only in-frame ones; the method was immunoSEQ multiplex PCR. The sample holds about 4,200 clones; about 62% are singletons and the top ten take about 15%. The sample originates from a study of regulatory dendritic cells for organ transplantation. Looking at the study overall: Day 6 dendritic cell cultures were stimulated with LPS. Study-wide results and limits: Naive T cells showed high diversity, memory cells less, memory CD8+ least. Mature dendritic cells appeared to drive more memory CD8+ clonal expansion than regulatory ones.

The source of this sequence is a human donor in good health. The rearrangement links TRBV7-2 to TRBJ2-5; possible D gene TRBD2, 5 bases. The specimen sequenced was memory CD8+ T cells from blood cultured with regulatory dendritic cells. The subset is: CD45RO+ memory T cells. The CDR3 sequence: CASSPRGYSETQYF. The CDR3 nucleotides are TGTGCCAGCAGCCCCCGAGGGTATTCGGAGACCCAGTACTTC.